One and the same sample provided the 4 T cell receptor beta chains below, sequenced in a study of regulatory T cells in long-lasting Graves disease (dated by TCRdb to 2020 to 2023). According to the study, the label for this sample's time point signals: persistent/refractory GD, antithyroid drugs over 5 years with positive TRAb. For both TCR sequencing and RNA sequencing, RNA was extracted from PBMCs using TRIzol. Library construction relied on multiplex PCR. Sequencing was carried out with an Illumina HiSeq 4000. iRepertoire HTBI primers and Arm-PCR amplification of CDR3 regions were used to construct TCR beta libraries. Through fastp at Q25 and MiXCR, TCRdb rebuilt clones from the public reads, retaining in-frame beta chains. Each entry is one CDR3 protein sequence, shown with its most common DNA and genes. Recorded for this sample are 400,000 to 600,000 distinct CDR3 sequences; roughly 21% of them occurred a single time. Together, the top ten hold less than 9% of the sample.

The source material was peripheral blood mononuclear cells (PBMCs), sampled when the disease was refractory, from a patient treated with antithyroid drugs. These receptors were obtained from a female donor with Graves disease.

With regard to this clonotype: This may come from a read error, since a much larger clone is one base off. V is TRBV20-1 and J is TRBJ2-7; TRBD2 aligns across 14 bases. The germline V gene has CDR1 DFQATT and CDR2 SNEGSKA (reference sequence). V lost 5 bases and J lost 3; bases outside the gene matches: 3. The CDR3 spans 14 residues. CDR3 DNA sequence: TGCAGTGCTTGGGGGACTAGCGGGAGCTACGAGCAGTACGTC. Translated: CSAWGTSGSYEQYV.

Ten or more counts support this clonotype. This chain uses TRBV7-2 with TRBJ1-2, with D possibly matching TRBD1 (5 bases). This CDR3 is built from 16 residues. V gave up 0 bases and J gave up 4 bases, with 15 bases separating them. The germline CDR1 and CDR2 sequences are SGHTA and FQGNSA. The CDR3 sequence is CASSLALTAPTYGYTF. The DNA of the CDR3 is TGTGCCAGCAGCTTAGCGCTGACAGCTCCTACCTATGGCTACACCTTC.

This CDR3 reads CASSWDGRYGYTF. The CDR3 DNA reads TGTGCCAGCAGCTGGGACGGGCGCTATGGCTACACCTTC. The chain has TRBV5-4 and TRBJ1-2; a possible D gene is TRBD1 (5 bases). V was shortened by 3 bases and J by 4 bases, with 10 bases between the two germline ends. Germline V gives CDR1 SGHNT, CDR2 YYREEE (reference sequence). CDR3 length: 13 residues.

The V gene is TRBV11-2, the J gene TRBJ1-3; perhaps TRBD1 as D (6 bases). V lost 1 base to trimming and J lost 2 bases, with 15 bases between them. Per germline, CDR1 SGHAT and CDR2 FQNNGV. The CDR3 contains 17 residues. The CDR3 is CASSLGEPTGPGNTIYF. The CDR3 DNA is TGTGCCAGCAGCTTAGGAGAACCGACAGGCCCTGGAAACACCATATATTTT.